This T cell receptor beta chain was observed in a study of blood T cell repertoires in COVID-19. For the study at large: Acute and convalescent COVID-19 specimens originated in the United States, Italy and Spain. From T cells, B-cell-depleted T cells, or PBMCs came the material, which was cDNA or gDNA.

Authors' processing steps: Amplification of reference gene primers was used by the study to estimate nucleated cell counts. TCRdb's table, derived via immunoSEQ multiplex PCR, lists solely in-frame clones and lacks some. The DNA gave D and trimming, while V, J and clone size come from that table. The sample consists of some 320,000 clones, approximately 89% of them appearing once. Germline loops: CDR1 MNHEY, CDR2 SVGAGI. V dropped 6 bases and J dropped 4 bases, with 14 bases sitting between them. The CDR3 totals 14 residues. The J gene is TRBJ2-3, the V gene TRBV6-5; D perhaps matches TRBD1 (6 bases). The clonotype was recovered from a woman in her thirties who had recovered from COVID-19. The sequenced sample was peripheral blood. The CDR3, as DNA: TGTGCCAGCAGACTGCAGGGGAATTCAGATACGCAGTATTTT. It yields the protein CASRLQGNSDTQYF.